This TCR beta chain appears in the sequencing data of a study of cytomegalovirus exposure and HLA in healthy donors. Findings and limits, study-wide: Excluded were some V segments that proved indistinguishable, including TRBV6-2 and TRBV6-3. The likely explanation for a cluster of highly shared sequence variants was sequencing artifact. Later, an analysis found that common viral pathogens appeared to be linked with several of the most significant clusters. The study labeled more than 150 TCR beta chains cytomegalovirus-associated.

With respect to this clone: Its antigen remains unknown.

The primer mix had 60 Vbeta and 13 Jbeta primers. TCRdb's copy holds only in-frame clones and misses some; the assay was immunoSEQ multiplex PCR. Among about 170,000 clones listed, around four fifths were seen once. The CDR3 totals 14 residues. Germline CDR1 and CDR2: SGHDN and FVKESK. V gave up 5 bases and J gave up 9 bases; unmatched junction bases: 11. The chain joins TRBV14 to TRBJ1-1, with 8 bases aligning to TRBD1. Sequencing was performed on PBMCs. The TCR comes from a woman aged 25 to 45 in good health and CMV-seropositive. The CDR3 loop is CASSTRGTGRQAFF. The CDR3 DNA reads as TGTGCCAGCAGCACCCGCGGGACAGGTCGTCAAGCTTTCTTT.